This T cell receptor (beta chain) was captured by sequencing in a study of T cell repertoires in cytomegalovirus infection. CDR1 is SGHTA and CDR2 is FQGNSA in the germline V gene. The CDR3 contains 15 residues. With 3 bases clipped from V and 3 bases from J, the junction kept 3 bases outside the gene matches. TCRdb redid the calling of the reads with MiXCR, one entry per CDR3 protein. The sample lists roughly 720,000 distinct CDR3 sequences, approximately 34% seen once, with around 2.8% in the top ten. The chain employs TRBV7-2 and TRBJ1-5; 9 positions agree with TRBD1. This TCR was sampled from a human donor in good health (CMV status not recorded). Some clones in this sample may be carry-over from other donors' samples. The sequenced material came from PBMCs. DNA for the CDR3: TGTGCCAGCAGCTTCGGGACAGGGTACAATCAGCCCCAGCATTTT. Translation: CASSFGTGYNQPQHF.